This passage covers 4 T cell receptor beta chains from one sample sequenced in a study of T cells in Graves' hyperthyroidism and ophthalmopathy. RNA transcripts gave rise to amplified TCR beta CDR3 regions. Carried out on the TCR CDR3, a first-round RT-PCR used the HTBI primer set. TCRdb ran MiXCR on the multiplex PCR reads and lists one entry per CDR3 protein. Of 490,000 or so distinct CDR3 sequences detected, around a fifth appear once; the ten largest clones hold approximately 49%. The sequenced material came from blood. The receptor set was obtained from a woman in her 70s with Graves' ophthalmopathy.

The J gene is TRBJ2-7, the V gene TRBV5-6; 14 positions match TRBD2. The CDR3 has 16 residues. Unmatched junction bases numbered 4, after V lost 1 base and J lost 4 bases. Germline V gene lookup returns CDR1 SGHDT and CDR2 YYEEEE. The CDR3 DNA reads TGTGCCAGCAGCTTGTTGGGACTAGCGGGAGCTTACGAGCAGTACTTC. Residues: CASSLLGLAGAYEQYF.

Here the CDR3 reads CSARGGQGRYEQYF. The CDR3 nucleotides read TGCAGTGCTAGAGGAGGACAGGGGAGATACGAGCAGTACTTC. The V call is TRBV20-1, the J call TRBJ2-7; 9 nucleotides line up with TRBD1. The germline V gene encodes CDR1 DFQATT and CDR2 SNEGSKA (reference sequence). V lost 1 base to trimming and J lost 4 bases; unmatched junction nucleotides: 5. This CDR3 is built from 14 residues.

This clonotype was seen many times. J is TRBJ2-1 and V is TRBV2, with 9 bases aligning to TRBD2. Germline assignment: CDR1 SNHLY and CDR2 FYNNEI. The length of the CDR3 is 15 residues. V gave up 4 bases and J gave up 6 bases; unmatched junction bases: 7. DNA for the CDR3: TGTGCCAGCAGTGGGGGACTAGCCCTCCGCAATGAGCAGTTCTTC. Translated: CASSGGLALRNEQFF.

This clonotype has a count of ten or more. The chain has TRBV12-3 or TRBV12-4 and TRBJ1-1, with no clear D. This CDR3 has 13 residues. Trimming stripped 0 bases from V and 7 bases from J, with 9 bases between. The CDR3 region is CASSLASDFEAFF. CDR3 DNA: TGTGCCAGCAGTTTAGCATCCGATTTTGAAGCTTTCTTT.